One and the same sample provided the 11 T cell receptor beta chains below, sequenced in a study of Graves' ophthalmopathy and Graves' hyperthyroidism. RNA transcripts served as template for amplifying TCR beta CDR3 sequences. HTBI primers were employed in first-round RT-PCR, then a second-round multiplex PCR followed. TCRdb re-derived calls from the multiplex PCR reads in MiXCR, one entry per CDR3 protein. The data contain approximately 160,000 distinct CDR3 sequences, around 39% of them singletons. Material: peripheral blood. These receptors were collected from a man aged 25-45 years with Graves' ophthalmopathy.

This clonotype was recorded at least ten times. J is TRBJ1-3 and V is TRBV6-1; 8 bases fit TRBD1. The CDR3 has 15 residues. Germline assignment: CDR1 MNHNS and CDR2 SASEGT. V gave up 10 bases and J gave up 1 base; unmatched junction bases: 9. The CDR3 loop is CATSRTGLSGNTIYF. The DNA for the CDR3 is TGTGCCACCTCGAGGACAGGGTTATCTGGAAACACCATATATTTT.

This clonotype was detected ten times or more. The CDR3 protein is CASSYPGMCKNIQYF. The CDR3 DNA reads TGTGCCAGCAGTTACCCCGGAATGTGCAAAAACATTCAGTACTTC. J is TRBJ2-4 and V is TRBV6-8; unclear D gene. Germline V CDR1 and CDR2: MNHGY, SAAAGT. CDR3 length equals 15 residues. V shed 2 bases and J shed 3 bases, with 11 bases lying between them.

There are many counts of this clonotype. The V gene is TRBV6-5, the J gene TRBJ2-5; D call uncertain. The CDR3 is 13 residues long. V dropped 0 bases and J dropped 5 bases, with 7 bases sitting between them. The germline CDR1 and CDR2 sequences are MNHEY and SVGAGI. CDR3 DNA sequence: TGTGCCAGCAGTTACTCCCCCCTGGAGACCCAGTACTTC. Translating gives CASSYSPLETQYF.

The chain joins TRBV11-2 to TRBJ2-7; D call uncertain. This CDR3 spans 15 amino acids. V was shortened by 0 bases and J by 1 base, with 10 bases between the two germline ends. Per the germline V gene, CDR1 is SGHAT and CDR2 is FQNNGV. CDR3 loop: CASSLEGWFSYEQYF. The DNA for the CDR3 is TGTGCCAGCAGCTTAGAAGGGTGGTTTTCCTACGAGCAGTACTTC.

This clonotype occurred many times. The chain couples TRBV7-2 to TRBJ1-3; no clear D gene. Germline CDR1 SGHTA, CDR2 FQGNSA. V was trimmed by 1 base and J by 5 bases, leaving 9 bases between them. CDR3 length: 14 residues. The CDR3 DNA follows: TGTGCCAGCAGCTTAGTAGGCAGAAGAAACACCATATATTTT. Residues: CASSLVGRRNTIYF.

The rearrangement uses TRBV27 and TRBJ1-1, with D uncertain. V was shortened by 6 bases and J by 3 bases, with 14 bases between the two germline ends. There are 14 residues in the CDR3. Germline V lookup: CDR1 MNHEY, CDR2 SMNVEV (reference sequence). The CDR3 DNA is TGTGCCAGCAGGCCATACAGTTCAGACACTGAAGCTTTCTTT. This gives the protein CASRPYSSDTEAFF.

This clonotype was detected many times. The chain has TRBV19 and TRBJ2-7; D possibly corresponds to TRBD1 (6 bases). Per the germline V gene, CDR1 is LNHDA and CDR2 is SQIVND (reference sequence). The length of the CDR3 is 15 residues. V lost 3 bases and J lost 3, with 15 bases in between. DNA for the CDR3: TGTGCCAGTAGTATCGGCCAGGGGCCGGGCTACGAGCAGTACTTC. It codes for CASSIGQGPGYEQYF. Together with reference TRBV19 and TRBJ2-7, the CDR3 gives the full variable domain: DGGITQSPKYLFRKEGQNVTLSCEQNLNHDAMYWYRQDPGQGLRLIYYSQIVNDFQKGDIAEGYSVSREKKESFPLTVTSAQKNPTAFYLCASSIGQGPGYEQYFGPGTRLTVT.

The chain links TRBV20-1 to TRBJ2-3, with D possibly TRBD2 on 6 matching bases. V lost 7 bases to trimming and J lost 2 bases, with 16 bases between them. The CDR3 consists of 14 residues. Germline V CDR1 and CDR2: DFQATT, SNEGSKA (reference sequence). CDR3 protein: CSGVGGGSTDTQYF. In DNA, the CDR3 is TGCAGTGGGGTGGGGGGAGGATCCACAGATACGCAGTATTTT.

J is TRBJ2-7 and V is TRBV6-1; D gene unclear. The germline CDR1 and CDR2 sequences are MNHNS and SASEGT. Between the trimmed V and J ends, which lost 4 bases and 7 bases, there was a span of 8 bases. The CDR3 totals 11 residues. The CDR3 here is CASSGGDEQYF. Here the CDR3 DNA reads TGTGCCAGCAGTGGGGGTGATGAGCAGTACTTC.

The chain is built from TRBV5-1 and TRBJ2-5; perhaps D is TRBD1 or TRBD2 (5 bases each). The CDR3 sequence is 15 residues long. Between the trimmed V and J ends, which lost 1 base and 5 bases, there was a span of 15 bases. In germline, CDR1 is SGHRS, CDR2 YFSETQ. The CDR3 bases are TGCGCCAGCAGCTTGAACGCTGGGACCGGGGAGACCCAGTACTTC. It codes for CASSLNAGTGETQYF.

The chain employs TRBV20-1 and TRBJ2-7; 7 positions match TRBD2. In germline, CDR1 is DFQATT, CDR2 SNEGSKA (reference sequence). This CDR3 comprises 16 residues. With V trimmed by 3 bases and J by 2 bases, 13 bases remained unmatched. DNA for the CDR3: TGCAGTGCTAGCGCGAGGGGAGCGGGGAGGGCCTACGAGCAGTACTTC. Its translation: CSASARGAGRAYEQYF.